This T cell receptor beta chain is from a study of CXCR3-negative and CXCR3-positive naive CD8 T cells. As for this clonotype: Antigen: not known.

CDR3 length: 12 amino acids. The V gene's germline CDR1 is MNHEY and CDR2 SVGAGI. Libraries of TRB cDNA were made by 5' RACE and carried UMIs. TCRdb re-called the 5' RACE reads; every CDR3 protein appears as one record, without DNA. The listing records about 62,000 distinct CDR3 sequences. Study conclusions and caveats: Similar levels of surface CD5 were seen between naive subsets; TCR strength was inferred from TRB CDR3 properties.

Every CD8+ subset sample held some 300,000 flow-sorted cells, done in triplicate. The rearrangement links TRBV6-5 to TRBJ2-1. Material for sequencing was naive CXCR3- CD8+ T cells from blood. Subset reported: CD45RO-CCR7+CD27+CD95- naive CD8+ T cells lacking CXCR3 (TNR3-). This TCR derives from a human donor in good health. Some clones in this sample may be carry-over from other donors' samples. This CDR3 is CASRLSYNEQFF.